Following are 5 T cell receptor beta chains from one sample sequenced in a study of control samples from healthy donors and cancer patients. Repertoires were generated with immunoSEQ multiplex PCR, while TCRdb's copy carries only in-frame clones and drops some. Among roughly 130,000 clones listed, under 95% were seen once. Sequenced material: blood. These TCRs come from a man younger than 30 in good health.

The rearrangement links TRBV30 to TRBJ1-1; maybe TRBD1 (5 bases). The germline V and J ends were trimmed by 2 bases and 0 bases, with 13 bases remaining between them. The CDR3 consists of 15 residues. In germline, CDR1 is GTSNPN, CDR2 SVGIG (reference sequence). CDR3 in amino acids: CAWSQRTRMNTEAFF. The CDR3 region has the DNA TGTGCCTGGAGTCAACGGACACGAATGAACACTGAAGCTTTCTTT.

The rearrangement uses TRBV7-2 and TRBJ1-1, with D tentatively TRBD1 (6 bases). Trimming removed 5 bases from V and 1 base from J, with 14 bases in between. Germline assignment: CDR1 SGHTA and CDR2 FQGNSA. The CDR3 consists of 15 residues. CDR3 sequence: CASSARTEPNTEAFF. The CDR3 DNA is TGTGCCAGCAGCGCCCGGACAGAACCGAACACTGAAGCTTTCTTT.

V usage is TRBV5-4 and J usage is TRBJ1-4, with 7 bases lining up with TRBD1. Germline V gene data show CDR1 as SGHNT and CDR2 as YYREEE (reference sequence). There are 14 residues in the CDR3. V dropped 2 bases and J dropped 6; count of bases not matched to a gene: 4. The CDR3 reads CASSFRGTDEKLFF. The CDR3 bases are TGTGCCAGCAGCTTTAGGGGGACAGATGAAAAACTGTTTTTT. Full variable domain (rest looked up from reference TRBV5-4 and TRBJ1-4): ETGVTQSPTHLIKTRGQQVTLRCSSQSGHNTVSWYQQALGQGPQFIFQYYREEENGRGNFPPRFSGLQFPNYSSELNVNALELDDSALYLCASSFRGTDEKLFFGSGTQLSVL.

The rearrangement links TRBV5-5 to TRBJ1-5; maybe TRBD1 (6 bases). Germline V CDR1 and CDR2: SGHKS, YYEKEE (reference sequence). The CDR3 extends over 15 amino acids. V was cut by 0 bases and J by 5 bases, with 12 bases left in between. In DNA, the CDR3 is TGTGCCAGCAGCTTGGACTGGGGGCTTGATCAGCCCCAGCATTTT. Translating gives CASSLDWGLDQPQHF.

The gene calls are TRBV18 and TRBJ2-2, with D tentatively TRBD1 (5 bases). Trimming shortened V by 2 bases and J by 0 bases, and 7 bases separated the two germline ends. The length of the CDR3 is 15 residues. Germline CDR1 is KGHSH and CDR2 is LQKENI. CDR3 protein: CASSPDSANTGELFF. DNA of the CDR3: TGTGCCAGCTCACCAGACAGCGCGAACACCGGGGAGCTGTTTTTT.